This T cell receptor (beta chain) was sequenced in a study of cytomegalovirus exposure and HLA in healthy donors. Study results and limitations: The authors excluded some V segments, including TRBV6-2 and TRBV6-3, as indistinguishable.

The PCR used 60 Vbeta and 13 Jbeta primers. Clones were sequenced by immunoSEQ multiplex PCR, and TCRdb holds only the in-frame ones, with some missing. The sample includes 150,000 or so clones, 65% to 85% of them seen just once. Notes on this clone: What it binds is unknown.

V was pared by 4 bases and J by 4 bases, with 2 bases between. The CDR3 totals 11 residues. Germline-derived CDR1 and CDR2 are SEHNR and FQNEAQ (reference sequence). Sequences were obtained from PBMCs. This receptor was obtained from a woman in her thirties or forties in good health and CMV-seropositive. The chain has TRBV7-9 and TRBJ2-4, with no clear D. The CDR3 DNA follows: TGTGCCAGCAGCTCTAAAAACATTCAGTACTTC. Protein: CASSSKNIQYF.